The sequence of this TCR beta chain was determined in a study of T cells in tuberculosis. Across the whole study: A South African cohort included IGRA-negative adolescents, latently infected IGRA-positive adolescents and adults with active tuberculosis.

The ends were cut back, 4 bases at V and 4 bases at J, with 17 bases in the middle. CDR1 SGHDT and CDR2 YYEEEE come from the germline V gene. The CDR3 is 15 residues long. Whole-study results and caveats: Active tuberculosis alpha repertoires lay closer to GMM-specific TCRs than controls'.

Concerning this clone: As yet, its antigen is unknown.

Sequencing used immunoSEQ multiplex PCR; TCRdb keeps in-frame clones, though not all of them. This sample has fewer than 11,000 clones; about 93% occur once, and the top ten carry 10% to 15%. Positive smear microscopy and/or M. tuberculosis culture confirmed active disease. The source is an adult with tuberculosis. The sequenced sample was PBMCs. The chain is built from TRBV5-6 and TRBJ1-2; a possible D gene is TRBD1 (6 bases). In DNA, the CDR3 is TGTGCCAGCAGCCCCCAAGGCGGGGGCGGCTATGGCTACACCTTC. The encoded protein is CASSPQGGGGYGYTF.